This T cell receptor (beta chain) was recovered during a study of memory CD4+ T cells and cytomegalovirus serostatus. Study as a whole: Healthy Belgian adult donors included several CMV-positive and some 23 CMV-negative people. Study-level points and caveats: The CMV-associated TCR signature appears largely within the CD4+ memory repertoire.

The sort gate was single viable CD3+CD4+CD8-CD45RO+ cells for memory CD4+ T cells. Profiled with immunoSEQ multiplex PCR; TCRdb holds only in-frame clones, not every one. The sample holds 55,000 or so clones, about three quarters seen once. To note about this clone: Its specificity is not known.

CDR1 is GTSNPN and CDR2 is SVGIG in the germline V gene (reference sequence). V shed 3 bases and J 4 bases; nucleotides not matched to a gene: 8. This CDR3 has 14 residues. This chain connects TRBV30 to TRBJ1-2; 7 bases agree with TRBD1. Sequenced: memory CD4+ T cells from blood. The sequence derives from an adult in good health and CMV-seropositive. The CDR3 bases are TGTGCCTGGAGGTTCGCTGGGACAGTCTATGGCTACACCTTC. Residues: CAWRFAGTVYGYTF.